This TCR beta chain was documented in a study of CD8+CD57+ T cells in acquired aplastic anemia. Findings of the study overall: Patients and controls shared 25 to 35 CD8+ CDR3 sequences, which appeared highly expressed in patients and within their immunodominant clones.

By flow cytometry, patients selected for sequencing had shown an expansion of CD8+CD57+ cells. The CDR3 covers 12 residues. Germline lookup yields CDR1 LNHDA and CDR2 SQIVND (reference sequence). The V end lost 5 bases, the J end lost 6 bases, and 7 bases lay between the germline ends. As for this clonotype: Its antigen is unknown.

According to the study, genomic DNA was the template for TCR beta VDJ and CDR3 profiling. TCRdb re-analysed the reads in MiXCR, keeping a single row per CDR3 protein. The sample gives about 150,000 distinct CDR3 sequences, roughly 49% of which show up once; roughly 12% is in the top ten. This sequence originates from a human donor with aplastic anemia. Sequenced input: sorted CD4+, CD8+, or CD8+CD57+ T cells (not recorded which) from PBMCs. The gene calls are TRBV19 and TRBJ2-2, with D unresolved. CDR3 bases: TGTGCCAGTAGTCCCAACGCCGGGGAGCTGTTTTTT. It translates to CASSPNAGELFF.